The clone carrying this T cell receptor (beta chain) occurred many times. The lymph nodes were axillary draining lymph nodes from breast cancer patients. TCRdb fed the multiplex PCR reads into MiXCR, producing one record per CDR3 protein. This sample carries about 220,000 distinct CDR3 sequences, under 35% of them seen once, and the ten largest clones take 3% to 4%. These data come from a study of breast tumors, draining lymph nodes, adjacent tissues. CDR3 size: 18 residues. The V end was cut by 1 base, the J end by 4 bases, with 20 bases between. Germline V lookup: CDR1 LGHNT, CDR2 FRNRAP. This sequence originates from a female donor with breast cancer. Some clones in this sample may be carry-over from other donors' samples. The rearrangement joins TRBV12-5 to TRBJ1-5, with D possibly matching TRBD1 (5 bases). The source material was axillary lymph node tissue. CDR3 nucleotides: TGTGCTAGTGGTTTGGAGGTTTTGCTGGGACGGATAAATCAGCCCCAGCATTTT. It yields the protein CASGLEVLLGRINQPQHF.